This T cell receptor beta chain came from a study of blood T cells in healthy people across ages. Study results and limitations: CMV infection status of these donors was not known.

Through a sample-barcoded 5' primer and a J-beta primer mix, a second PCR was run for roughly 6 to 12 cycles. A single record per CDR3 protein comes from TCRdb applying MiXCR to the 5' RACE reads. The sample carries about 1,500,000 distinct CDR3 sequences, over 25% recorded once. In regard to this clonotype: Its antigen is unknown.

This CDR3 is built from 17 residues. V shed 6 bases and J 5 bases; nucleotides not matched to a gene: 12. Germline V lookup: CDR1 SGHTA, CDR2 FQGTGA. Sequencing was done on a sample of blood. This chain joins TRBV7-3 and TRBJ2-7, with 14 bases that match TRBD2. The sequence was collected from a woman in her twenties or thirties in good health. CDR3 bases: TGTGCCAGCAGACCGGGGACTAGCGGGGGATTATTTGACGAGCAGTACTTC. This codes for CASRPGTSGGLFDEQYF.